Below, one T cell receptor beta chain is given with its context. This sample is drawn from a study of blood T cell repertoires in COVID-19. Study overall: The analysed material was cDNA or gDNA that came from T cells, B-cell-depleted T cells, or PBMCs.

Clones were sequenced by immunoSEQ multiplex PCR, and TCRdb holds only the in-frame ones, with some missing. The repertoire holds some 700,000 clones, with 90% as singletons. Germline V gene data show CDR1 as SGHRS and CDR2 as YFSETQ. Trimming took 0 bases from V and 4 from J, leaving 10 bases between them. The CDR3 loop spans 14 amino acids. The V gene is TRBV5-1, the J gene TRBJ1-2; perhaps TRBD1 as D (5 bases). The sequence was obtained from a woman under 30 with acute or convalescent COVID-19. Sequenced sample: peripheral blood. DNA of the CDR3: TGCGCCAGCAGCTTGGGACAGAGAGTCTATGGCTACACCTTC. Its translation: CASSLGQRVYGYTF.